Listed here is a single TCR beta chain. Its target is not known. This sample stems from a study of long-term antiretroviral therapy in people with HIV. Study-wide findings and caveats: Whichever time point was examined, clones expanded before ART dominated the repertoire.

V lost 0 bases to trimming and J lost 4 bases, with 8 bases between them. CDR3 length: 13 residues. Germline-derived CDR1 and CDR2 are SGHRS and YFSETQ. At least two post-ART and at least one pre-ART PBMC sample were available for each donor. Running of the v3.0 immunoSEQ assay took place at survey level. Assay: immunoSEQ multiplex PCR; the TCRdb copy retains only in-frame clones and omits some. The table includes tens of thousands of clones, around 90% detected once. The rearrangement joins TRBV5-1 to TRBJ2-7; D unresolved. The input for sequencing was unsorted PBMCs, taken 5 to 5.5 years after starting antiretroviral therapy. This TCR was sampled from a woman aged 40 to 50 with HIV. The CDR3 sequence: CASSLAASYEQYF. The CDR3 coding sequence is TGCGCCAGCAGCTTGGCAGCGAGTTACGAGCAGTACTTC.